The 30 T cell receptor beta chains below were found in one sample sequenced in a study of T cells after yellow fever vaccination. In TCRdb, the 5' RACE reads were re-called with MiXCR into one record per CDR3 protein. The profile shows 450,000 to 650,000 distinct CDR3 sequences, roughly 22% of them singletons. Sequencing was performed on PBMCs, taken more than 20 days after the first yellow fever vaccination. The receptors were gathered from a man younger than 35 who received the YFV17D yellow fever vaccine.

The chain uses TRBV4-1 and TRBJ2-1; TRBD2 aligns across 7 bases. The CDR3 has 16 amino acids. Looked up from germline, CDR1 is MGHRA and CDR2 is YSYEKL. J gave up 5 bases and V 3 bases, and 10 bases lay outside the gene matches. The CDR3 protein is CASSQPSRDYHNEQFF. CDR3 nucleotide sequence: TGCGCCAGCAGCCAGCCTAGTCGGGACTACCACAATGAGCAGTTCTTC.

This clonotype was counted only a few times. The J gene is TRBJ1-2, the V gene TRBV30; D is uncertain. Trimming took 3 bases from V and 4 from J, leaving 9 bases between them. The CDR3 contains 12 residues. CDR1 is GTSNPN, CDR2 SVGIG, per germline (reference sequence). The CDR3 loop is CAWSDDFYGYTF. DNA of the CDR3: TGTGCCTGGAGCGATGACTTCTATGGCTACACCTTC.

This clonotype came up a few times. This rearrangement joins TRBV6-1 to TRBJ2-6; D gene ambiguous. With 8 bases removed from V and 2 bases from J, the gap between germline ends came to 25 bases. The CDR3 has 19 amino acids. The germline V gene has CDR1 MNHNS and CDR2 SASEGT. Written as DNA, the CDR3 is TGTGCCAGCCTGTCCATTTCCTCCCGAGGAGAAGCTGGGGCCAACGTCCTGACTTTC. As protein: CASLSISSRGEAGANVLTF.

The gene calls are TRBV12-3 or TRBV12-4 and TRBJ1-1; D is uncertain. The CDR3 is made up of 14 amino acids. The ends were cut back, 6 bases at V and 5 bases at J, with 16 bases in the middle. DNA of the CDR3: TGTGCCAGCAGGGACGCGGGAGGTAGGACTGAAGCTTTCTTT. Encoded protein: CASRDAGGRTEAFF.

The J gene is TRBJ1-2, the V gene TRBV5-1; 9 bases agree with TRBD1. J was trimmed by 0 bases and V by 4 bases; bases with no gene match: 4. CDR3 size: 15 residues. From germline, CDR1 is SGHRS and CDR2 YFSETQ. CDR3 sequence reads: CASSLRDRANYGYTF. In DNA, the CDR3 is TGCGCCAGCAGCCTCCGGGACAGGGCTAACTATGGCTACACCTTC.

The chain has TRBV15 and TRBJ2-7, with D maybe TRBD2 (5 bases). Trimming removed 2 bases from V and 4 bases from J, with 18 bases in between. The V gene's germline CDR1 is LNHNV and CDR2 YYDKDF (reference sequence). The CDR3 is 16 residues long. The CDR3 bases are TGTGCCACCAGCAGAATACCCCTCGGAGGAAGGTACGAGCAGTACGTC. Residues: CATSRIPLGGRYEQYV.

This clonotype was observed a handful of times. This chain connects TRBV10-3 to TRBJ2-3; D tentatively reads TRBD1 or TRBD2 (6 bases each). Germline V gene data show CDR1 as ENHRY and CDR2 as SYGVKD. The CDR3 covers 14 residues. The V end lost 9 bases, the J end lost 5 bases, and 18 bases lay between the germline ends. CDR3 amino acids: CAMRDTLAGDTQYF. DNA for the CDR3: TGTGCCATGCGGGACACTCTAGCAGGAGATACGCAGTATTTT.

This clonotype was counted ten times or more. This chain links TRBV19 with TRBJ1-1; unclear D gene. This CDR3 contains 13 residues. Germline CDR1 is LNHDA and CDR2 is SQIVND (reference sequence). Trimming stripped 5 bases from V and 4 bases from J, with 11 bases between. The CDR3 sequence: CASSYAGGTEAFF. In DNA form, the CDR3 reads TGTGCCAGTAGTTACGCAGGAGGCACTGAAGCTTTCTTT.

This sequence joins TRBV12-3 or TRBV12-4 and TRBJ1-5; 7 bases agree with TRBD1. With 2 bases clipped from V and 1 base from J, the junction kept 8 bases outside the gene matches. This CDR3 has 17 amino acids. The CDR3 bases are TGTGCCAGCAGTTTATCCTACGACAGGGCCAGCAATCAGCCCCAGCATTTT. It translates to CASSLSYDRASNQPQHF.

This clonotype appeared a few times. The DNA for the CDR3 is TGTGCCAGCACCCTAGGACGGGACTACGAGCAGTACGTC. It specifies CASTLGRDYEQYV. This sequence joins TRBV12-3 or TRBV12-4 and TRBJ2-7, with D perhaps TRBD2 (5 bases). This CDR3 has 13 amino acids. V was trimmed by 7 bases and J by 3 bases, leaving 13 bases between them.

The V gene is TRBV12-3 or TRBV12-4, the J gene TRBJ1-2; D not certain. This CDR3 is built from 14 residues. V lost 6 bases to trimming and J lost 5 bases, with 16 bases between them. The CDR3 region has the DNA TGTGCCAGCAGACCAGAAGTGCTCGGGTATGGCTACACCTTC. Translating it yields CASRPEVLGYGYTF.

The chain combines TRBV11-2 with TRBJ2-3, with TRBD1 identical over 8 bases. The V and J ends lost 4 bases and 1 base, in that order; junction bases with no gene match: 16. The CDR3 runs 19 residues. Per the germline V gene, CDR1 is SGHAT and CDR2 is FQNNGV. The CDR3 coding sequence is TGTGCCAGCAGCTCCCGGGGACAGGTAAAATTACCTGGCACAGATACGCAGTATTTT. Encoded protein: CASSSRGQVKLPGTDTQYF. The full variable domain, rest sourced from reference TRBV11-2 and TRBJ2-3, is EAGVAQSPRYKIIEKRQSVAFWCNPISGHATLYWYQQILGQGPKLLIQFQNNGVVDDSQLPKDRFSAERLKGVDSTLKIQPAKLEDSAVYLCASSSRGQVKLPGTDTQYFGPGTRLTVL.

The chain is built from TRBV24-1 and TRBJ2-3; TRBD1 matches at 7 bases. This CDR3 has 13 amino acids. J gave up 4 bases and V 7 bases, and 4 bases lay outside the gene matches. Germline loops: CDR1 KGHDR, CDR2 SFDVKD. The CDR3 is CATRDRVPDTQYF. The CDR3 region has the DNA TGTGCCACCAGAGACAGGGTCCCAGATACGCAGTATTTT.

This clonotype was picked up a small number of times. This chain connects TRBV2 to TRBJ2-3, with 7 nucleotides matching TRBD1. Germline trimming cut 2 bases from V and 0 bases from J; bases unmatched to any gene: 8. CDR1 is SNHLY, CDR2 FYNNEI, per germline. The CDR3 covers 17 residues. The CDR3 bases are TGTGCCAGCAGTGAATTGGGACAGATACCTAGCACAGATACGCAGTATTTT. Its translation: CASSELGQIPSTDTQYF.

The V gene is TRBV25-1, the J gene TRBJ1-2, with D perhaps TRBD1 (6 bases). CDR1 and CDR2 (germline): MGHDK, SYGVNS. The CDR3 totals 15 residues. V lost 5 bases to trimming and J lost 4 bases, with 17 bases between them. CDR3 residues: CASSFAGHPSYGYTF. The CDR3 nucleotides read TGTGCCAGCAGTTTTGCGGGACACCCATCCTATGGCTACACCTTC.

The chain recombines TRBV4-1 with TRBJ1-1; D is undetermined. V was cut by 8 bases and J by 4 bases, with 11 bases left in between. CDR3 length: 12 amino acids. The V gene's germline CDR1 is MGHRA and CDR2 YSYEKL. The CDR3 spells CASGSPGTEAFF. DNA for the CDR3: TGCGCCAGCGGTTCCCCGGGCACTGAAGCTTTCTTT.

J is TRBJ2-7 and V is TRBV10-3, with 8 nucleotides matching TRBD1. Per germline, CDR1 ENHRY and CDR2 SYGVKD. V lost 6 bases, J lost 2 bases, and 6 bases stayed unmatched. This CDR3 spans 14 amino acids. The CDR3 region is CAIREDRVPYEQYF. Here the CDR3 DNA reads TGTGCCATCAGGGAGGACAGGGTCCCCTACGAGCAGTACTTC.

This clonotype has only a few counts. The chain carries TRBV12-3 or TRBV12-4 and TRBJ2-1; either TRBD1 or TRBD2 may fit D (7 bases each). V dropped 0 bases and J dropped 7 bases, with 16 bases sitting between them. This CDR3 comprises 16 residues. CDR3: CASSLAQGGPINEQFF. Here the CDR3 DNA reads TGTGCCAGCAGTTTAGCGCAGGGGGGGCCTATAAATGAGCAGTTCTTC.

The chain couples TRBV23-1 to TRBJ1-5; D possibly corresponds to TRBD1 (6 bases). TRBV23-1 is an open reading frame whose function is uncertain. CDR3 length: 14 amino acids. V gave up 2 bases and J gave up 6 bases, with 11 bases separating them. The CDR3 spells CASSQPQGSQPQHF. The CDR3 DNA follows: TGCGCCAGCAGTCAACCCCAGGGGAGTCAGCCCCAGCATTTT.

In DNA, the CDR3 is TGTGCCAGCAGCCAAGACCGGCCCCTTTTCACAGATACGCAGTATTTT. Its protein product is CASSQDRPLFTDTQYF. The chain is built from TRBV3-1 and TRBJ2-3; D ambiguous. The ends were cut back, 0 bases at V and 2 bases at J, with 12 bases in the middle. CDR3 length: 16 residues. CDR1 is LGHDT, CDR2 YNNKEL, per germline (reference sequence).

The chain uses TRBV18 and TRBJ2-5, with no clear D. Trimming pared 5 bases from V and 3 bases from J, leaving 13 bases between. Germline V gene sequence: CDR1 KGHSH, CDR2 LQKENI. CDR3 length: 14 residues. CDR3 sequence: CASSSANREETQYF. The CDR3 region has the DNA TGTGCCAGCTCATCGGCTAACAGAGAAGAGACCCAGTACTTC.

Ten or more counts support this clonotype. One junction end does not reproduce the germline sequence, and a read error may be involved. The chain couples TRBV5-1 to TRBJ2-5; tentatively, D is TRBD1 or TRBD2 (5 bases each). Germline CDR1 SGHRS, CDR2 YFSETQ. The CDR3 has 14 residues. The CDR3 loop reads CASSLGDPQETQYF. CDR3 DNA: TGCGCCAGCAGTTTGGGGGACCCCCAAGAGACCCAGTACTTC. Full variable domain (missing parts from reference TRBV5-1 and TRBJ2-5): KAGVTQTPRYLIKTRGQQVTLSCSPISGHRSVSWYQQTPGQGLQFLFEYFSETQRNKGNFPGRFSGRQFSNSRSEMNVSTLELGDSALYLCASSLGDPQETQYFGPGTRLLVL.

V gene TRBV25-1 combines with J gene TRBJ2-3, with D perhaps matching TRBD2 (6 bases). Germline V CDR1 and CDR2: MGHDK, SYGVNS. CDR3 length: 16 amino acids. V was trimmed by 4 bases and J by 0 bases, leaving 14 bases between them. CDR3 DNA sequence: TGTGCCAGCAGTGGACCTGGGGGGATTAGCACAGATACGCAGTATTTT. Protein sequence: CASSGPGGISTDTQYF.

This clonotype has just a few counts. This chain uses TRBV12-3 or TRBV12-4 with TRBJ1-2; D unclear. The CDR3 sequence is 14 residues long. The germline V and J ends were trimmed by 1 base and 7 bases, with 13 bases remaining between them. CDR3 sequence: CASSLGGGPVGYTF. The CDR3 DNA sequence: TGTGCCAGCAGTTTAGGAGGTGGGCCAGTTGGCTACACCTTC.

The V call is TRBV20-1, the J call TRBJ2-1; TRBD1 is a possible D gene (6 bases). V lost 2 bases and J 0 bases, leaving 11 bases between the germline ends. Germline CDR1 and CDR2: DFQATT and SNEGSKA (reference sequence). CDR3 size: 15 residues. CDR3 protein: CSARRDTNSYNEQFF. The CDR3 region has the DNA TGCAGTGCTAGAAGGGACACGAACTCCTACAATGAGCAGTTCTTC.

The chain combines TRBV20-1 with TRBJ2-3; TRBD2 agrees at 13 bases. From germline, CDR1 is DFQATT and CDR2 SNEGSKA (reference sequence). The V segment lost 3 bases and the J segment 3 bases; nucleotides outside the gene matches: 6. The length of the CDR3 is 16 residues. The CDR3 loop is CSASTSGGAVTDTQYF. DNA of the CDR3: TGCAGTGCTAGTACTAGCGGGGGGGCGGTTACAGATACGCAGTATTTT.

This clonotype was observed a few times. The chain has TRBV5-1 and TRBJ2-2, with D perhaps given as TRBD1 or TRBD2 (5 bases each). The CDR3 runs 15 residues. Trimming shortened V by 4 bases and J by 6 bases, and 16 bases separated the two germline ends. The germline V gene has CDR1 SGHRS and CDR2 YFSETQ. CDR3 DNA: TGCGCCAGCAGCGCCGGGGCCATCAAGGCCGGGGAGCTGTTTTTT. Translated, it gives CASSAGAIKAGELFF.

This clonotype has only a few counts. V is TRBV15 and J is TRBJ2-5; D uncertain. With 0 bases removed from V and 5 bases from J, the gap between germline ends came to 4 bases. CDR3 size: 12 residues. Germline V gene lookup returns CDR1 LNHNV and CDR2 YYDKDF (reference sequence). The CDR3 reads CATSRDEETQYF. The CDR3 DNA follows: TGTGCCACCAGCAGAGATGAGGAGACCCAGTACTTC.

The genes are TRBV12-3 or TRBV12-4 and TRBJ1-2, with no clear D. V lost 1 base and J lost 8, with 11 bases in between. CDR3 size: 13 residues. The CDR3: CASSLGGPLGYTF. CDR3 sequence (DNA): TGTGCCAGCAGTTTAGGAGGACCCTTGGGCTACACCTTC.

The gene calls are TRBV10-3 and TRBJ2-3; 10 nucleotides match TRBD2. CDR3 length: 17 residues. Trimming cost V 4 bases and J 0 bases; bases outside gene matches: 7. Germline-derived CDR1 and CDR2 are ENHRY and SYGVKD. CDR3 loop: CAISGHLAGGSTDTQYF. Here the CDR3 DNA reads TGTGCCATCAGTGGCCACTTAGCGGGGGGTAGCACAGATACGCAGTATTTT.